This TCR beta chain was profiled in a study of early T cells in non-severe SARS-CoV-2 infection. TCRdb re-called the 5' RACE reads through MiXCR, storing one row per CDR3 protein. The table records 30,000 to 40,000 distinct CDR3 sequences, less than 6.5% of them present only once. This clonotype turned up a few times. The CDR3 runs 13 residues. CDR1 and CDR2 from the germline V gene are LGHDT and YNNKEL (reference sequence). Trimming left V 3 bases short and J 9 bases short, with 12 bases between. This TCR was sampled from an adult who was a healthcare worker with PCR-confirmed SARS-CoV-2 infection or an uninfected control (not recorded which). The V call is TRBV3-1, the J call TRBJ2-1, with D unclear. The specimen sequenced was whole blood. As DNA, the CDR3 is TGTGCCAGCAGCCAGGGCTTGAGATTTGAGCAGTTCTTC. This translates into CASSQGLRFEQFF.